A single sample gave rise to the 18 T cell receptor beta chains below, sequenced in a study of blood T cell repertoires in COVID-19. Assay: immunoSEQ multiplex PCR; the TCRdb copy retains only in-frame clones and omits some. Among approximately 100,000 clones, under 90% were seen once, and the ten largest hold approximately 7%. The sample comprised peripheral blood. These receptor sequences come from a woman in her forties or fifties with acute or convalescent COVID-19.

This chain uses TRBV19 with TRBJ2-1; maybe TRBD1 (5 bases). The V gene's germline CDR1 is LNHDA and CDR2 SQIVND (reference sequence). This CDR3 has 15 amino acids. The germline V and J ends were trimmed by 3 bases and 2 bases, with 11 bases remaining between them. CDR3 nucleotides: TGTGCCAGTAGTATGTTACAGGCGACCTACAATGAGCAGTTCTTC. This encodes CASSMLQATYNEQFF.

The CDR3 spells CASSQVSSDTGELFF. CDR3 DNA: TGCGCCAGCAGCCAAGTGTCTAGCGACACCGGGGAGCTGTTTTTT. The V call is TRBV4-1, the J call TRBJ2-2; D perhaps matches TRBD2 (6 bases). Germline V lookup: CDR1 MGHRA, CDR2 YSYEKL. V gave up 1 base and J gave up 3 bases, with 9 bases separating them. CDR3 size: 15 residues.

The chain links TRBV18 to TRBJ2-1; D is ambiguous. From germline, CDR1 is KGHSH and CDR2 LQKENI. CDR3 length equals 16 residues. The V end lost 0 bases, the J end lost 5 bases, and 14 bases lay between the germline ends. The CDR3, as DNA: TGTGCCAGCTCACCACCGTCTGGAGTTAGGAACAATGAGCAGTTCTTC. Translating gives CASSPPSGVRNNEQFF.

The chain couples TRBV10-3 to TRBJ1-2; D is unresolved. The CDR3 totals 11 residues. The germline V and J ends were trimmed by 5 bases and 5 bases, with 6 bases remaining between them. Germline CDR1 is ENHRY and CDR2 is SYGVKD. This chain's CDR3 is CAISQDYGYTF. The CDR3 coding sequence is TGTGCCATCAGTCAGGATTATGGCTACACCTTC.

This chain links TRBV5-6 with TRBJ1-2; 9 positions match TRBD1. The V and J ends lost 4 bases and 8 bases, in that order; junction bases with no gene match: 12. The CDR3 totals 15 residues. The germline V gene has CDR1 SGHDT and CDR2 YYEEEE. The CDR3 loop is CASSIIQGAVEGYTF. For the CDR3, the DNA is TGTGCCAGCAGCATAATACAGGGGGCAGTGGAAGGCTACACCTTC.

The rearrangement uses TRBV3-1 (or the pseudogene TRBV3-2) and TRBJ1-2, with a weak D call TRBD1 (6 bases). Trimming left V 3 bases short and J 9 bases short, with 14 bases between. Germline V gives CDR1 LGHDT, CDR2 YNNKEL (reference sequence). This CDR3 comprises 13 residues. The DNA of the CDR3 is TGTGCCAGCAGCCATTTAACAGGGATGAGCTACACCTTC. Translation gives CASSHLTGMSYTF.

V usage is TRBV6-5 and J usage is TRBJ1-2, with TRBD1 identical over 8 bases. CDR1 and CDR2 from the germline V gene are MNHEY and SVGAGI. The CDR3 runs to 14 residues. The ends lost 6 bases at V and 2 bases at J; junction bases unmatched: 5. CDR3 protein: CASRGQDRNYGYTF. The CDR3 DNA is TGTGCCAGCAGGGGACAGGACAGGAACTATGGCTACACCTTC.

The chain has TRBV2 and TRBJ1-1; 9 bases fit TRBD1. The V gene's germline CDR1 is SNHLY and CDR2 FYNNEI. Trimming cost V 6 bases and J 6 bases; bases outside gene matches: 11. CDR3 size: 15 residues. In DNA, the CDR3 is TGTGCCAGCAGAGCTATACAGGGGGCATACGCTGAAGCTTTCTTT. Its translation: CASRAIQGAYAEAFF.

The rearrangement uses TRBV7-3 and TRBJ2-1, with D maybe TRBD2 (7 bases). V was cut by 1 base and J by 6 bases, with 16 bases left in between. The CDR3 extends over 16 amino acids. The germline V gene has CDR1 SGHTA and CDR2 FQGTGA. The CDR3 bases are TGTGCCAGCAGCTTAATTTCGGGGGGCGCGGGCAATGAGCAGTTCTTC. This sequence encodes CASSLISGGAGNEQFF.

This sequence joins TRBV28 and TRBJ1-2; 7 nucleotides align to TRBD1. CDR1 is MDHEN, CDR2 SYDVKM, per germline. V trimming: 2 bases; J trimming: 4 bases; junction bases outside the gene matches: 10. CDR3 size: 16 residues. In DNA form, the CDR3 reads TGTGCCAGCAGTTTAGCGTCACCGGGACAGAGCTATGGCTACACCTTC. It yields the protein CASSLASPGQSYGYTF.

The chain links TRBV6-5 to TRBJ1-1; D is perhaps TRBD1 (5 bases). In germline, CDR1 is MNHEY, CDR2 SVGAGI. V lost 0 bases, J lost 10 bases, and 12 bases lay in between. This CDR3 has 13 residues. The CDR3 loop reads CASSYSIREVAFF. The CDR3 nucleotides are TGTGCCAGCAGTTACTCGATCAGGGAAGTAGCTTTCTTT.

This chain uses TRBV24-1 with TRBJ2-1; 10 nucleotides agree with TRBD1. The CDR3 loop spans 15 amino acids. The germline V gene encodes CDR1 KGHDR and CDR2 SFDVKD. V lost 3 bases and J lost 9; bases outside the gene matches: 7. The CDR3 sequence: CATSDPRGTGVEQFF. CDR3 nucleotide sequence: TGTGCCACCAGTGATCCCCGTGGGACAGGGGTTGAGCAGTTCTTC.

This clone appeared a few times. The chain carries TRBV12-5 and TRBJ1-1; 7 nucleotides match TRBD1. Per germline, CDR1 LGHNT and CDR2 FRNRAP. V lost 1 base, J lost 1 base, and 3 bases stayed unmatched. The CDR3 totals 15 residues. For the CDR3, the DNA is TGTGCTAGTGGTTTGGCGAGGACAGGGAACACTGAAGCTTTCTTT. It encodes CASGLARTGNTEAFF.

The rearrangement joins TRBV24-1 to TRBJ2-3; D is perhaps TRBD1 (7 bases). CDR1 and CDR2 (germline): KGHDR, SFDVKD. The V gene lost 5 bases and the J gene lost 0 bases, with 32 bases spanning the gap. The CDR3 sequence is 22 residues long. The chain's CDR3 is CATSGWRGHRGVRLESTDTQYF. CDR3 DNA sequence: TGTGCCACCAGTGGGTGGAGGGGACACAGGGGCGTTCGACTCGAGAGCACAGATACGCAGTATTTT.

The rearrangement uses TRBV19 and TRBJ1-3; D remains unclear. CDR1 and CDR2 (germline): LNHDA, SQIVND (reference sequence). CDR3 size: 16 residues. Trimming shortened V by 4 bases and J by 0 bases, and 13 bases separated the two germline ends. The CDR3: CASSKSGIYSGNTIYF. The CDR3 DNA reads TGTGCCAGTAGTAAGAGCGGGATTTACTCTGGAAACACCATATATTTT.

This CDR3 is CASRSQTGPNQPQHF. The CDR3 nucleotides are TGTGCCAGTCGGTCCCAGACAGGACCCAATCAGCCCCAGCATTTT. This sequence joins TRBV2 and TRBJ1-5, with D perhaps matching TRBD1 (6 bases). The CDR3 runs 15 residues. V was shortened by 9 bases and J by 3 bases, with 18 bases between the two germline ends. Germline V gene sequence: CDR1 SNHLY, CDR2 FYNNEI. The complete variable domain, with remaining parts taken from reference TRBV2 and TRBJ1-5, reads EPEVTQTPSHQVTQMGQEVILRCVPISNHLYFYWYRQILGQKVEFLVSFYNNEISEKSEIFDDQFSVERPDGSNFTLKIRSTKLEDSAMYFCASRSQTGPNQPQHFGDGTRLSIL.

The chain employs TRBV14 and TRBJ1-2; D not certain. Germline-derived CDR1 and CDR2 are SGHDN and FVKESK. The V end was cut by 0 bases, the J end by 2 bases, with 4 bases between. The CDR3 sequence is 13 residues long. CDR3 nucleotides: TGTGCCAGCAGCCAAGACCTGAACTATGGCTACACCTTC. Residues: CASSQDLNYGYTF.

The rearrangement links TRBV30 to TRBJ1-2; 7 nucleotides agree with TRBD1. The germline gives CDR1 GTSNPN, CDR2 SVGIG (reference sequence). The length of the CDR3 is 13 residues. V was clipped by 0 bases and J by 6 bases; unmatched bases: 4. The CDR3 spells CAWSVRQGHGYTF. CDR3 DNA sequence: TGTGCCTGGAGTGTCCGACAGGGACATGGCTACACCTTC.